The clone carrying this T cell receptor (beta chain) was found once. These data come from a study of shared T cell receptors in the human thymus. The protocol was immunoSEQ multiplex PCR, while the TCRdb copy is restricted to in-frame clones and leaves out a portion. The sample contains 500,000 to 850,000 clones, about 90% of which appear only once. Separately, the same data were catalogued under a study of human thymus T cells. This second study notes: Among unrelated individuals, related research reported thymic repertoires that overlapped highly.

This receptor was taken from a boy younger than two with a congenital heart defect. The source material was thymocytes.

For the CDR3, the DNA is TGTGCCAGCAGCGTAGGAGGCGGGGTGGACGAGCAGTACTTC. Amino acids: CASSVGGGVDEQYF. The V call is TRBV9, the J call TRBJ2-7; D may be TRBD2 (6 bases). CDR1 SGDLS and CDR2 YYNGEE come from the germline V gene. V was clipped by 0 bases and J by 5 bases, with 12 bases between them. The CDR3 spans 14 residues.